This is a list of T cell receptor beta chains from one sample in a study of cytomegalovirus exposure and HLA in healthy donors. Generated by immunoSEQ multiplex PCR, the TCRdb table keeps only in-frame clones and is missing some. The sample records 150,000 to 200,000 clones, about 81% being singletons. Sequenced sample: PBMCs. These TCRs come from a woman aged 25 to 39 in good health and CMV-seronegative. CDR3s include the opening cysteine and the closing phenylalanine or tryptophan. The D gene is left open where the match is weak.

v_call: TRBV5-1
j_call: TRBJ1-4
d_call: TRBD1
cdr3_aa: CASSVTGGFGTNEKLFF

v_call: TRBV27
j_call: TRBJ1-4
d_call: .
cdr3_aa: CASGQLNEKLFF

v_call: TRBV25-1
j_call: TRBJ2-3
d_call: .
cdr3_aa: CASSGADTQYF

v_call: TRBV19
j_call: TRBJ1-2
d_call: .
cdr3_aa: CASTALGGRTNYGYTF

v_call: TRBV28
j_call: TRBJ1-1
d_call: TRBD1
cdr3_aa: CASSGQVGTEAFF

v_call: TRBV18
j_call: TRBJ2-2
d_call: .
cdr3_aa: CASSHSAGSNTGELFF

v_call: TRBV10-2
j_call: TRBJ2-3
d_call: TRBD2
cdr3_aa: CASSKTSGTRVTDTQYF

v_call: TRBV19
j_call: TRBJ1-1
d_call: .
cdr3_aa: CASSIFGGLNTEAFF

v_call: TRBV19
j_call: TRBJ2-1
d_call: TRBD2
cdr3_aa: CASSIGTSGIYNEQFF

v_call: TRBV19
j_call: TRBJ1-5
d_call: .
cdr3_aa: CASTVRLGQGSQPQHF

v_call: TRBV7-8
j_call: TRBJ1-2
d_call: TRBD1
cdr3_aa: CASSGTVPEGYTF

v_call: TRBV19
j_call: TRBJ2-7
d_call: TRBD2
cdr3_aa: CASSMGSGRAYEQYF

v_call: TRBV27
j_call: TRBJ2-3
d_call: TRBD2
cdr3_aa: CASSSRSGGGDTQYF

v_call: TRBV18
j_call: TRBJ1-2
d_call: .
cdr3_aa: CASSPETGYGYTF

v_call: TRBV9
j_call: TRBJ1-1
d_call: .
cdr3_aa: CASSVEPAGNTEAFF

v_call: TRBV25-1
j_call: TRBJ2-7
d_call: .
cdr3_aa: CASSVPGLTYEQYF

v_call: TRBV6-5
j_call: TRBJ1-1
d_call: .
cdr3_aa: CATGRFQNTEAFF

v_call: TRBV6-5
j_call: TRBJ1-1
d_call: .
cdr3_aa: CASSWSGVSNTEAFF

v_call: TRBV28
j_call: TRBJ2-1
d_call: TRBD2
cdr3_aa: CASRSSGGGLGEQFF

v_call: TRBV15
j_call: TRBJ1-1
d_call: .
cdr3_aa: CATSRDISRSTEAFF

v_call: TRBV10-3
j_call: TRBJ2-3
d_call: .
cdr3_aa: CAISEYEGRADTQYF

v_call: TRBV5-6
j_call: TRBJ2-5
d_call: TRBD1
cdr3_aa: CASSLRFGQGMKTQYF

v_call: TRBV5-6
j_call: TRBJ2-3
d_call: .
cdr3_aa: CASSPSTDTQYF

v_call: TRBV4-1
j_call: TRBJ2-1
d_call: TRBD2
cdr3_aa: CASSHERGGYNEQFF

v_call: TRBV2
j_call: TRBJ2-7
d_call: TRBD1
cdr3_aa: CASSGGQGSEQYF

v_call: TRBV6-5
j_call: TRBJ2-7
d_call: TRBD1
cdr3_aa: CASSRDRSSYEQYF

v_call: TRBV4-1
j_call: TRBJ2-1
d_call: .
cdr3_aa: CASSPLRGSRYNEQFF

v_call: TRBV7-8
j_call: TRBJ2-1
d_call: .
cdr3_aa: CASSSNSGEQFF

v_call: TRBV18
j_call: TRBJ2-3
d_call: .
cdr3_aa: CASSPATASSTDTQYF

v_call: TRBV7-8
j_call: TRBJ1-1
d_call: .
cdr3_aa: CASSLVMNSMNTEAFF

v_call: TRBV27
j_call: TRBJ1-5
d_call: .
cdr3_aa: CASTRRGAESQPQHF

v_call: TRBV11-2
j_call: TRBJ1-1
d_call: .
cdr3_aa: CASSLSSVNTEAFF

v_call: TRBV29-1
j_call: TRBJ2-5
d_call: TRBD1
cdr3_aa: CSANLWDRRRETQYF

v_call: TRBV5-1
j_call: TRBJ2-2
d_call: .
cdr3_aa: CASSLVLARPSGNTGELFF

v_call: TRBV4-1
j_call: TRBJ2-1
d_call: .
cdr3_aa: CASSQEWDSPSSSYNEQFF

v_call: TRBV9
j_call: TRBJ1-3
d_call: .
cdr3_aa: CASSPNRGGNTIYF

v_call: TRBV6-5
j_call: TRBJ2-1
d_call: TRBD2
cdr3_aa: CASTVGLAGGNEQFF

v_call: TRBV18
j_call: TRBJ1-5
d_call: .
cdr3_aa: CASSRGAAEPQHF

v_call: TRBV6-6
j_call: TRBJ1-5
d_call: .
cdr3_aa: CASSLEPGNQPQHF

v_call: TRBV5-1
j_call: TRBJ2-1
d_call: TRBD2
cdr3_aa: CASSGIKGTSGTDEFF

v_call: TRBV29-1
j_call: TRBJ1-5
d_call: TRBD1
cdr3_aa: CATAGGELGNQPQHF